These T cell receptor beta chains were read from a single sample in a study of T cell responses to AZD1222 COVID-19 vaccine. Libraries were prepared by immunoSEQ multiplex PCR; TCRdb keeps only in-frame clonotypes and omits some of them. The data show around 88,000 clones, with approximately 86% seen just once and 10% held by the top ten. Source: peripheral blood, taken on day 0 of MenACWY control vaccination. The origin of the receptors is an adult in good health. Both conserved end residues are part of each CDR3. The D gene is left open where the match is weak. A clone size is listed for some rows: how often the clone was seen (once, few, many), or a class if it is expanded.

j_call v_call d_call clone_size cdr3_aa cdr3_nt
TRBJ2-7 TRBV7-2 TRBD1 NA CASSRDRVTYEQYF TGTGCCAGCAGTAGGGACAGAGTTACCTACGAGCAGTACTTC
TRBJ1-5 TRBV5-6 NA NA CASSSGQKRHQPQHF TGTGCCAGCAGCTCCGGACAGAAGCGCCATCAGCCCCAGCATTTT
TRBJ2-7 TRBV5-1 TRBD1 NA CASSLAPTGGISYEQYF TGCGCCAGCAGCTTGGCCCCTACAGGGGGCATTTCCTACGAGCAGTACTTC
TRBJ1-6 TRBV30 NA NA CAWSVVGRGGSPLHF TGTGCCTGGAGTGTAGTAGGCAGGGGTGGTTCACCCCTCCACTTT
TRBJ2-1 TRBV4-2 TRBD1 NA CASSPGQGVGNEQFF TGTGCCAGCAGCCCGGGACAGGGTGTTGGCAATGAGCAGTTCTTC
TRBJ2-5 TRBV24-1 NA NA CATSDPQGGETQYF TGTGCCACCAGTGATCCTCAGGGTGGGGAGACCCAGTACTTC
TRBJ2-6 TRBV18 NA NA CASSASGANVLTF TGTGCCAGCTCCGCATCTGGGGCCAACGTCCTGACTTTC
TRBJ1-6 TRBV27 TRBD1 NA CASSPDRGGTSPLHF TGTGCCAGCAGTCCGGACAGGGGAGGGACTTCACCCCTCCACTTT
TRBJ1-1 TRBV28 NA NA CASSSSWVEAFF TGTGCCAGCAGTTCCTCCTGGGTTGAAGCTTTCTTT
TRBJ2-2 TRBV6-5 NA NA CASSPRQMNTGELFF TGTGCCAGCAGTCCCCGTCAGATGAACACCGGGGAGCTGTTTTTT
TRBJ1-1 TRBV5-1 TRBD1 NA CASSRGQGHTEAFF TGCGCCAGCAGCAGGGGACAGGGGCACACTGAAGCTTTCTTT
TRBJ2-5 TRBV15 NA medium-sized CATGAYGGETQYF TGTGCCACCGGGGCATACGGTGGGGAGACCCAGTACTTC
TRBJ2-5 TRBV19 NA NA CASSPSHALETQYF TGTGCCAGTAGTCCTTCCCACGCTCTGGAGACCCAGTACTTC
TRBJ1-1 TRBV5-1 NA NA CASRRSKGQGIPEAFF TGCGCCAGCCGAAGATCAAAAGGCCAGGGAATACCTGAAGCTTTCTTT
TRBJ2-2 TRBV30 NA NA CAWIRQVNTGELFF TGTGCCTGGATAAGACAGGTTAACACCGGGGAGCTGTTTTTT
TRBJ2-1 TRBV7-2 TRBD2 NA CASSLFTSGGFTVNEQFF TGTGCCAGCAGCTTATTTACTAGCGGGGGTTTTACAGTGAATGAGCAGTTCTTC
TRBJ1-5 TRBV6-1 NA NA CASSDSDSGGRGLQHF TGTGCCAGCAGTGATTCGGACAGTGGAGGCCGGGGGCTCCAGCATTTT
TRBJ1-3 TRBV2 TRBD1 NA CASGGTGLISGNTIYF TGTGCCAGCGGGGGGACAGGTCTCATCTCTGGAAACACCATATATTTT
TRBJ1-6 TRBV6-2/TRBV6-3 NA NA CASSFTLSPLHF TGTGCCAGCAGTTTCACCCTATCACCCCTCCACTTT
TRBJ1-6 TRBV5-1 NA once CASSGGRQGDNSPLHF TGCGCCAGCAGCGGGGGTCGGCAGGGAGACAATTCACCCCTCCACTTT
TRBJ1-1 TRBV9 TRBD1 NA CASSTGQGQGRTEAFF TGTGCCAGCAGCACAGGTCAGGGACAGGGGAGGACTGAAGCTTTCTTT
TRBJ2-3 TRBV9 NA NA CASSVDRGDTQYF TGTGCCAGCAGCGTAGACCGAGGAGATACGCAGTATTTT
TRBJ1-2 TRBV5-5 NA few CASSFRMDNYGYTF TGTGCCAGCAGCTTTCGTATGGACAACTATGGCTACACCTTC
TRBJ1-4 TRBV19 NA NA CASSIGGHGGKKNEKLFF TGTGCCAGTAGTATAGGGGGCCACGGGGGGAAGAAAAATGAAAAACTGTTTTTT
TRBJ1-1 TRBV19 TRBD1 NA CASSITQGAYTEAFF TGTGCCAGTAGTATAACCCAGGGGGCGTACACTGAAGCTTTCTTT
TRBJ2-2 TRBV2 NA few CASLWTPNTGELFF TGTGCCAGCCTCTGGACACCAAACACCGGGGAGCTGTTTTTT
TRBJ2-2 TRBV6-2/TRBV6-3 NA NA CASSYDPGANTGELFF TGTGCCAGCAGTTACGATCCGGGGGCGAACACCGGGGAGCTGTTTTTT
TRBJ1-2 TRBV5-1 TRBD1 NA CASSSGQGAGGYTF TGCGCCAGCAGCTCGGGACAGGGGGCGGGAGGCTACACCTTC
TRBJ2-4 TRBV4-1 NA NA CASSQEPRAKNIQYF TGCGCCAGCAGCCAAGAGCCGAGAGCCAAAAACATTCAGTACTTC
TRBJ1-6 TRBV5-1 NA once CASSLAGAFNNSPLHF TGCGCCAGCAGCTTGGCTGGAGCATTCAATAATTCACCCCTCCACTTT
TRBJ1-2 TRBV19 TRBD1 NA CASTGTVTHYGYTF TGTGCCAGTACCGGGACAGTGACTCACTATGGCTACACCTTC
TRBJ1-1 TRBV7-9 NA NA CASSREGTSEAFF TGTGCCAGCAGCCGGGAGGGGACCTCTGAAGCTTTCTTT
TRBJ1-5 TRBV7-9 NA few CASSLPSGPQHF TGTGCCAGCAGCTTACCCTCGGGGCCCCAGCATTTT
TRBJ1-2 TRBV4-1 NA NA CASSLTETEDYGYTF TGCGCCAGCAGCCTCACCGAAACAGAAGACTATGGCTACACCTTC
TRBJ2-7 TRBV9 TRBD1 few CASSVDGQGRIYEQYF TGTGCCAGCAGCGTAGACGGACAGGGCAGAATCTACGAGCAGTACTTC
TRBJ1-3 TRBV19 NA NA CASRPWGAGNTIYF TGTGCCAGTAGGCCTTGGGGGGCTGGAAACACCATATATTTT
TRBJ1-5 TRBV5-8 NA NA CASSLEATGANQPQHF TGTGCCAGCAGCTTGGAGGCTACAGGCGCAAATCAGCCCCAGCATTTT
TRBJ1-2 TRBV7-2 TRBD1 NA CASSPQTTGNYGYTF TGTGCCAGCAGCCCGCAAACGACAGGGAACTATGGCTACACCTTC
TRBJ2-1 TRBV5-1 TRBD1 NA CASSGGTGNYNEQFF TGCGCCAGCAGCGGCGGGACAGGGAACTACAATGAGCAGTTCTTC
TRBJ1-2 TRBV29-1 NA NA CSVDVSSTGYYGYTF TGCAGCGTTGACGTATCCTCAACAGGGTACTATGGCTACACCTTC
TRBJ1-1 TRBV6-1 TRBD1 NA CASSETRDRGRAFF TGTGCCAGCAGTGAAACTAGGGACAGGGGACGAGCTTTCTTT
TRBJ2-1 TRBV30 NA NA CAWRGPGAVNEQFF TGTGCCTGGAGAGGTCCGGGTGCCGTCAATGAGCAGTTCTTC
TRBJ2-3 TRBV20-1 TRBD2 NA CSASTGGWADTQYF TGCAGTGCTAGTACGGGGGGGTGGGCAGATACGCAGTATTTT
TRBJ1-5 TRBV19 NA NA CASSTQGSEQPQHF TGTGCCAGTAGTACTCAGGGGTCGGAACAGCCCCAGCATTTT
TRBJ1-1 TRBV6-2/TRBV6-3 NA NA CASSYEGNTEAFF TGTGCCAGCAGTTACGAGGGGAACACTGAAGCTTTCTTT
TRBJ2-7 TRBV3-1/TRBV3-2 TRBD2 NA CASSQGRGGSYEQYF TGTGCCAGCAGCCAAGGGAGGGGCGGGAGCTACGAGCAGTACTTC
TRBJ2-1 TRBV7-7 TRBD2 NA CASSALAGGNEQFF TGTGCCAGCAGCGCACTAGCGGGGGGCAATGAGCAGTTCTTC
TRBJ1-2 TRBV7-9 TRBD1 NA CASSLGQGLNYGYTF TGTGCCAGCAGCTTAGGACAGGGTCTCAACTATGGCTACACCTTC
TRBJ1-3 TRBV4-2 NA NA CASSQDPGESGNTIYF TGTGCCAGCAGCCAAGATCCAGGAGAATCTGGAAACACCATATATTTT
TRBJ2-7 TRBV27 TRBD1 once CASSPWDRVYEQYF TGTGCCAGCAGTCCATGGGACAGGGTGTACGAGCAGTACTTC
TRBJ1-2 TRBV11-2 NA NA CASSLGGGPLYGYTF TGTGCCAGCAGCTTGGGAGGAGGTCCTCTCTATGGCTACACCTTC
TRBJ2-2 TRBV7-2 NA NA CASSLEMNTGELFF TGTGCCAGCAGCTTAGAGATGAACACCGGGGAGCTGTTTTTT
TRBJ1-4 TRBV3-1/TRBV3-2 NA NA CASMGRGSEKLFF TGTGCCAGCATGGGACGAGGGAGTGAAAAACTGTTTTTT
TRBJ2-1 TRBV10-3 NA NA CATRRDQPGNEQFF TGTGCCACCCGACGGGACCAACCAGGGAATGAGCAGTTCTTC
TRBJ1-5 TRBV15 NA NA CATSREGGNQPQHF TGTGCCACCAGCAGAGAAGGGGGCAATCAGCCCCAGCATTTT
TRBJ1-5 TRBV28 TRBD1 NA CASSITGQGKQPQHF TGTGCCAGCAGTATTACCGGACAGGGAAAGCAGCCCCAGCATTTT
TRBJ1-5 TRBV28 NA once CASSPVRNQPQHF TGTGCCAGCAGCCCAGTTCGAAATCAGCCCCAGCATTTT
TRBJ1-1 TRBV6-5 TRBD1 NA CAIRTGAEQKTEAFF TGTGCCATCAGGACAGGGGCCGAACAAAAAACTGAAGCTTTCTTT
TRBJ2-5 TRBV15 NA NA CATSRDVGRTQYF TGTGCCACCAGCAGAGACGTTGGGCGGACCCAGTACTTC
TRBJ1-6 TRBV13 NA NA CASSLSPKRPEYNSPLHF TGTGCCAGCAGCTTATCCCCCAAAAGACCGGAGTATAATTCACCCCTCCACTTT